This is a list of T cell receptor beta chains from one sample in a study of blood T cell repertoires in COVID-19. Measured with immunoSEQ multiplex PCR; TCRdb has only the in-frame clones, and not every one. Of around 140,000 clones in the sample, about 90% were seen once. Sample: peripheral blood. These receptors were collected from a man in his fifties or sixties with active COVID-19. The CDR3 runs from the conserved cysteine through the conserved F or W. A D gene is named only where the DNA matches it firmly. The listing skips clone size in some rows; elsewhere it reads once, few, many or a size class.

clone size: -
J gene: TRBJ2-1
D gene: TRBD2
V gene: TRBV13
CDR3 protein: CASSPRRGGHEQFF
CDR3 DNA: TGTGCCAGCAGCCCTCGCCGGGGGGGCCATGAGCAGTTCTTC

clone size: -
J gene: TRBJ2-2
D gene: -
V gene: TRBV12-3/TRBV12-4
CDR3 protein: CASSSMARIIF
CDR3 DNA: TGTGCCAGCAGTTCCATGGCCAGAATCATTTTT

clone size: -
J gene: TRBJ1-1
D gene: TRBD1
V gene: TRBV2
CDR3 protein: CASSNGQGAGTEAFF
CDR3 DNA: TGTGCCAGCAGTAATGGACAGGGGGCGGGTACTGAAGCTTTCTTT

clone size: -
J gene: TRBJ2-7
D gene: -
V gene: TRBV11-2
CDR3 protein: CASSLDNQIYEQYF
CDR3 DNA: TGTGCCAGCAGCTTAGATAACCAGATCTACGAGCAGTACTTC

clone size: once
J gene: TRBJ2-2
D gene: -
V gene: TRBV11-2
CDR3 protein: CASSSGLSTGELFF
CDR3 DNA: TGTGCCAGCAGCTCGGGACTCTCCACCGGGGAGCTGTTTTTT

clone size: -
J gene: TRBJ1-3
D gene: -
V gene: TRBV7-8
CDR3 protein: CASSLDISGNTIYF
CDR3 DNA: TGTGCCAGTAGCCTCGACATCTCTGGAAACACCATATATTTT

clone size: few
J gene: TRBJ2-7
D gene: -
V gene: TRBV6-1
CDR3 protein: CASSETGLLPYEQYF
CDR3 DNA: TGTGCCAGCAGTGAAACAGGTCTTCTCCCCTACGAGCAGTACTTC

clone size: -
J gene: TRBJ1-2
D gene: TRBD1
V gene: TRBV7-2
CDR3 protein: CASSSETGTYGYTF
CDR3 DNA: TGTGCCAGCAGCTCAGAGACAGGGACCTATGGCTACACCTTC

clone size: -
J gene: TRBJ1-5
D gene: -
V gene: TRBV5-1
CDR3 protein: CASSLDGDSNQPQHF
CDR3 DNA: TGCGCCAGCAGCTTGGACGGGGATAGCAATCAGCCCCAGCATTTT

clone size: medium-sized
J gene: TRBJ1-4
D gene: TRBD1
V gene: TRBV4-1
CDR3 protein: CASSRDRVGEKLFF
CDR3 DNA: TGCGCCAGCAGCCGGGACAGGGTGGGTGAAAAACTGTTTTTT

clone size: -
J gene: TRBJ1-2
D gene: -
V gene: TRBV5-1
CDR3 protein: CASSPGPRDHYGYTF
CDR3 DNA: TGCGCCAGCAGCCCGGGTCCCAGGGATCACTATGGCTACACCTTC

clone size: once
J gene: TRBJ1-1
D gene: -
V gene: TRBV7-9
CDR3 protein: CASSPRSHTEAFF
CDR3 DNA: TGTGCCAGCAGCCCCCGTTCCCACACTGAAGCTTTCTTT

clone size: -
J gene: TRBJ2-4
D gene: TRBD1
V gene: TRBV18
CDR3 protein: CASSPGTENIQYF
CDR3 DNA: TGTGCCAGCTCACCCGGGACAGAAAACATTCAGTACTTC

clone size: -
J gene: TRBJ1-2
D gene: TRBD1
V gene: TRBV30
CDR3 protein: CAWSPTGSDGYTF
CDR3 DNA: TGTGCCTGGAGCCCGACAGGGTCGGACGGCTACACCTTC

clone size: -
J gene: TRBJ1-2
D gene: -
V gene: TRBV19
CDR3 protein: CASSDRTVDYGYTF
CDR3 DNA: TGTGCCAGTAGTGACAGGACGGTGGACTATGGCTACACCTTC

clone size: once
J gene: TRBJ2-1
D gene: TRBD2
V gene: TRBV5-6
CDR3 protein: CASTPWASGGFNEQFF
CDR3 DNA: TGTGCCAGCACCCCTTGGGCTAGCGGGGGGTTTAATGAGCAGTTCTTC

clone size: -
J gene: TRBJ1-2
D gene: -
V gene: TRBV5-4
CDR3 protein: CASSGPGQELYGYTF
CDR3 DNA: TGTGCCAGCAGCGGCCCGGGACAAGAACTCTATGGCTACACCTTC

clone size: -
J gene: TRBJ2-5
D gene: TRBD2
V gene: TRBV7-2
CDR3 protein: CASRKGTTVQETQYF
CDR3 DNA: TGTGCCAGCAGAAAAGGGACTACTGTACAAGAGACCCAGTACTTC

clone size: -
J gene: TRBJ1-1
D gene: -
V gene: TRBV4-3
CDR3 protein: CASSQVFNPGGVNTEAFF
CDR3 DNA: TGCGCCAGCAGCCAAGTCTTTAATCCCGGGGGGGTGAACACTGAAGCTTTCTTT

clone size: once
J gene: TRBJ2-6
D gene: TRBD1
V gene: TRBV9
CDR3 protein: CASAPAGGEFGANVLTF
CDR3 DNA: TGTGCCAGCGCCCCGGCAGGGGGCGAGTTTGGGGCCAACGTCCTGACTTTC

clone size: few
J gene: TRBJ1-3
D gene: TRBD1
V gene: TRBV4-3
CDR3 protein: CASSPEDRENTIYF
CDR3 DNA: TGCGCCAGCAGCCCCGAGGACAGGGAGAACACCATATATTTT

clone size: -
J gene: TRBJ1-1
D gene: -
V gene: TRBV5-4
CDR3 protein: CASSTPADEAFF
CDR3 DNA: TGTGCCAGCAGCACTCCCGCGGATGAAGCTTTCTTT

clone size: -
J gene: TRBJ1-4
D gene: -
V gene: TRBV28
CDR3 protein: CASSRGGPGEKLFF
CDR3 DNA: TGTGCCAGCAGCCGGGGGGGGCCAGGTGAAAAACTGTTTTTT

clone size: -
J gene: TRBJ1-6
D gene: TRBD1
V gene: TRBV2
CDR3 protein: CASLRGNGSPLHF
CDR3 DNA: TGTGCCAGCCTCAGGGGGAATGGATCACCCCTCCACTTT

clone size: -
J gene: TRBJ2-7
D gene: -
V gene: TRBV18
CDR3 protein: CASSPGRYEQYF
CDR3 DNA: TGTGCCAGCTCACCAGGGAGATACGAGCAGTACTTC

clone size: -
J gene: TRBJ1-5
D gene: -
V gene: TRBV11-2
CDR3 protein: CASSLDLGAGSPQHF
CDR3 DNA: TGTGCCAGCAGCTTAGATCTCGGTGCGGGGAGCCCCCAGCATTTT

clone size: -
J gene: TRBJ1-5
D gene: -
V gene: TRBV4-2
CDR3 protein: CASSQSGDGNQPQHF
CDR3 DNA: TGTGCCAGCAGCCAATCGGGGGACGGGAATCAGCCCCAGCATTTT

clone size: -
J gene: TRBJ2-2
D gene: -
V gene: TRBV9
CDR3 protein: CASSAQADTGELFF
CDR3 DNA: TGTGCCAGCAGCGCCCAAGCGGACACCGGGGAGCTGTTTTTT

clone size: -
J gene: TRBJ1-5
D gene: -
V gene: TRBV6-2/TRBV6-3
CDR3 protein: CASSPGEKFWPQHF
CDR3 DNA: TGTGCCAGCAGTCCCGGGGAAAAGTTTTGGCCCCAGCATTTT

clone size: -
J gene: TRBJ2-7
D gene: -
V gene: TRBV2
CDR3 protein: CASRYSTNSYEQYF
CDR3 DNA: TGTGCCAGCAGATATTCGACTAACTCCTACGAGCAGTACTTC

clone size: -
J gene: TRBJ2-7
D gene: TRBD2
V gene: TRBV3-1/TRBV3-2
CDR3 protein: CASSPPGRAEQYF
CDR3 DNA: TGTGCCAGCAGCCCCCCCGGGAGGGCCGAGCAGTACTTC

clone size: -
J gene: TRBJ1-1
D gene: -
V gene: TRBV5-1
CDR3 protein: CASSPLGGPMNTEAFF
CDR3 DNA: TGCGCCAGCAGCCCGTTGGGGGGGCCCATGAACACTGAAGCTTTCTTT

clone size: -
J gene: TRBJ2-3
D gene: -
V gene: TRBV7-9
CDR3 protein: CASSIRQGGDTQYF
CDR3 DNA: TGTGCCAGCAGCATAAGACAAGGGGGAGATACGCAGTATTTT

clone size: -
J gene: TRBJ1-1
D gene: -
V gene: TRBV6-2/TRBV6-3
CDR3 protein: CASSPQGGMNTEAFF
CDR3 DNA: TGTGCCAGCAGTCCCCAGGGAGGGATGAACACTGAAGCTTTCTTT

clone size: -
J gene: TRBJ2-5
D gene: -
V gene: TRBV6-5
CDR3 protein: CASSYSIPGGTQYF
CDR3 DNA: TGTGCCAGCAGTTACTCGATTCCTGGAGGGACCCAGTACTTC

clone size: few
J gene: TRBJ2-1
D gene: TRBD2
V gene: TRBV6-5
CDR3 protein: CASSHRTSVEQFF
CDR3 DNA: TGTGCCAGCAGCCACAGGACTAGCGTTGAGCAGTTCTTC

clone size: -
J gene: TRBJ1-4
D gene: -
V gene: TRBV19
CDR3 protein: CASSFLDTPKSELFF
CDR3 DNA: TGTGCCAGCAGTTTTTTGGACACTCCGAAATCGGAACTGTTTTTT

clone size: -
J gene: TRBJ1-6
D gene: -
V gene: TRBV6-5
CDR3 protein: CASRMDSLNSPLHF
CDR3 DNA: TGTGCCAGCAGGATGGACAGTCTAAATTCACCCCTCCACTTT

clone size: -
J gene: TRBJ2-7
D gene: TRBD1
V gene: TRBV19
CDR3 protein: CASSMITGGSYEQYF
CDR3 DNA: TGTGCCAGTAGTATGATAACAGGGGGCTCCTACGAGCAGTACTTC

clone size: -
J gene: TRBJ2-7
D gene: -
V gene: TRBV12-5
CDR3 protein: CASGPLYEQYF
CDR3 DNA: TGTGCTAGTGGTCCCCTATACGAGCAGTACTTC

clone size: -
J gene: TRBJ2-3
D gene: TRBD2
V gene: TRBV6-4
CDR3 protein: CASSYGGGPTDTQYF
CDR3 DNA: TGTGCCAGCAGTTACGGGGGGGGGCCGACAGATACGCAGTATTTT

clone size: -
J gene: TRBJ2-3
D gene: TRBD2
V gene: TRBV3-1/TRBV3-2
CDR3 protein: CASSQEIGTTISTDTQYF
CDR3 DNA: TGTGCCAGCAGCCAAGAGATCGGGACTACCATTAGCACAGATACGCAGTATTTT

clone size: -
J gene: TRBJ1-1
D gene: -
V gene: TRBV12-5
CDR3 protein: CASGPGRSEAFF
CDR3 DNA: TGTGCTAGTGGTCCCGGTCGGTCTGAAGCTTTCTTT

clone size: once
J gene: TRBJ1-5
D gene: -
V gene: TRBV19
CDR3 protein: CASSGTVNQPQHF
CDR3 DNA: TGTGCCAGTAGTGGCACCGTCAATCAGCCCCAGCATTTT

clone size: -
J gene: TRBJ1-1
D gene: -
V gene: TRBV30
CDR3 protein: CAWSSGPTEAFF
CDR3 DNA: TGTGCCTGGAGTTCAGGGCCCACTGAAGCTTTCTTT

clone size: -
J gene: TRBJ2-5
D gene: -
V gene: TRBV9
CDR3 protein: CASSVKGSGVETQYF
CDR3 DNA: TGTGCCAGCAGCGTAAAGGGATCCGGGGTAGAGACCCAGTACTTC

clone size: once
J gene: TRBJ1-1
D gene: -
V gene: TRBV7-3
CDR3 protein: CASSLTYTTEAFF
CDR3 DNA: TGTGCCAGCAGCTTAACTTACACCACTGAAGCTTTCTTT

clone size: -
J gene: TRBJ2-3
D gene: TRBD2
V gene: TRBV9
CDR3 protein: CASSVATSGVGDTQYF
CDR3 DNA: TGTGCCAGCAGCGTAGCAACTAGCGGGGTAGGAGATACGCAGTATTTT

clone size: -
J gene: TRBJ2-3
D gene: TRBD2
V gene: TRBV4-1
CDR3 protein: CASSLGLAGSGRADTQYF
CDR3 DNA: TGCGCCAGCAGCCTGGGACTAGCGGGGTCCGGTCGGGCAGATACGCAGTATTTT

clone size: -
J gene: TRBJ1-1
D gene: -
V gene: TRBV7-5
CDR3 protein: CARSSRGTEAFF
CDR3 DNA: TGTGCCAGAAGCTCTAGGGGCACTGAAGCTTTCTTT

clone size: -
J gene: TRBJ2-1
D gene: TRBD2
V gene: TRBV5-4
CDR3 protein: CASSPGLAGDNEQFF
CDR3 DNA: TGTGCCAGCAGCCCGGGACTAGCGGGGGACAATGAGCAGTTCTTC

clone size: many
J gene: TRBJ2-7
D gene: TRBD2
V gene: TRBV5-1
CDR3 protein: CASSRFSGGEYEQYF
CDR3 DNA: TGCGCCAGCAGCCGGTTTAGTGGGGGGGAATACGAGCAGTACTTC

clone size: -
J gene: TRBJ1-4
D gene: -
V gene: TRBV19
CDR3 protein: CASSIDFSSRKLFF
CDR3 DNA: TGTGCCAGTAGTATAGATTTTTCGTCTCGAAAACTGTTTTTT

clone size: -
J gene: TRBJ2-2
D gene: -
V gene: TRBV6-2/TRBV6-3
CDR3 protein: CASSSAGELFF
CDR3 DNA: TGTGCCAGCAGTTCCGCCGGGGAGCTGTTTTTT

clone size: -
J gene: TRBJ2-7
D gene: TRBD2
V gene: TRBV4-1
CDR3 protein: CASSQDLAGGTYEQYF
CDR3 DNA: TGCGCCAGCAGCCAAGATCTAGCGGGGGGCACCTACGAGCAGTACTTC

clone size: -
J gene: TRBJ2-7
D gene: -
V gene: TRBV6-2/TRBV6-3
CDR3 protein: CASSYFQQGEQYF
CDR3 DNA: TGTGCCAGCAGTTACTTTCAGCAGGGCGAGCAGTACTTC

clone size: -
J gene: TRBJ2-2
D gene: -
V gene: TRBV10-3
CDR3 protein: CAIPTELNTGELFF
CDR3 DNA: TGTGCCATCCCGACAGAACTAAACACCGGGGAGCTGTTTTTT